This TCR beta chain was retrieved from a study of blood T cell repertoires in COVID-19. Study details: Samples of COVID-19 (acute and convalescent) were obtained from the United States, Italy and Spain.

The ends were cut back, 6 bases at V and 4 bases at J, with 12 bases in the middle. Germline V gives CDR1 MDHEN, CDR2 SYDVKM. The CDR3 length is 13 residues. Original processing methods: Using reference gene primer amplification, nucleated cell counts were estimated. Libraries were prepared by immunoSEQ multiplex PCR; TCRdb keeps only in-frame clonotypes and omits some of them. V, J and clone size derive from that table, while D and trimming were established from the DNA sequence. The sample lists 400,000 to 550,000 clones, 70% to 90% occurring once. Participant reports of clinical history set cohort assignment.

This sequence was found in a woman aged 18 to 35 with acute COVID-19. The chain is built from TRBV28 and TRBJ1-2, with D tentatively TRBD1 (5 bases). Sequenced: PBMCs or T cells enriched from blood (not recorded which). CDR3 DNA sequence: TGTGCCAGCAGGATTGACAGAAGCTATGGCTACACCTTC. It encodes CASRIDRSYGYTF.